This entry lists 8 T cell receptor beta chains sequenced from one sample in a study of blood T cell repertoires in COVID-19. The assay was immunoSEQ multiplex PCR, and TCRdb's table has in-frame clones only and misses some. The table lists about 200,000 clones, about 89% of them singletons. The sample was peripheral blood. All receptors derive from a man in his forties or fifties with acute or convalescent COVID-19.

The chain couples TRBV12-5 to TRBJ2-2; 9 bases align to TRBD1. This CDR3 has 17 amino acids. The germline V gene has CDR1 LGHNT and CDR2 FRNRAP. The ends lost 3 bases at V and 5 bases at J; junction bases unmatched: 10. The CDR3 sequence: CASGFYAGTGRTGELFF. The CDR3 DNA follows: TGTGCTAGTGGTTTCTACGCCGGGACAGGGAGAACCGGGGAGCTGTTTTTT.

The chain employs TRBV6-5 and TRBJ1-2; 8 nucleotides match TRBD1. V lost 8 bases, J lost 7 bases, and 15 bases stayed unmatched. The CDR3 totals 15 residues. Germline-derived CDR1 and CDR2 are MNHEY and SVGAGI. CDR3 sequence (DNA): TGTGCCAGCCGCAAACAGGACAGGGAATTTGCTGGCTACACCTTC. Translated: CASRKQDREFAGYTF.

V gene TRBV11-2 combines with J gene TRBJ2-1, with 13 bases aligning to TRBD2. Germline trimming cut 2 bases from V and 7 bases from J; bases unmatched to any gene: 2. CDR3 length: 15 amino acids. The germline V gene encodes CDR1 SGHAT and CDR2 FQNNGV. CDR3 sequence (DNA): TGTGCCAGCAGCTTACCGGGACTAGCGGGGAATGAGCAGTTCTTC. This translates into CASSLPGLAGNEQFF.

The CDR3 loop is CASSNGPGQGYEQYF. The DNA for the CDR3 is TGTGCCAGCAGCAATGGACCGGGACAGGGGTACGAGCAGTACTTC. The chain combines TRBV5-4 with TRBJ2-7, with 10 bases matching TRBD1. Trimming at V came to 4 bases and at J to 4 bases, leaving 8 bases not matched to a gene. Per germline, CDR1 SGHNT and CDR2 YYREEE (reference sequence). There are 15 residues in the CDR3.

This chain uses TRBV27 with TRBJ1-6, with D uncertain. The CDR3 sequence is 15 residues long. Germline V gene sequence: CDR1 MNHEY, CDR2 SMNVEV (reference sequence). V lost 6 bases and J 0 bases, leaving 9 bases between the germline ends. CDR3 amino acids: CASRTGSSYNSPLHF. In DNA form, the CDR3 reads TGTGCCAGCAGAACGGGGAGCTCCTATAATTCACCCCTCCACTTT.

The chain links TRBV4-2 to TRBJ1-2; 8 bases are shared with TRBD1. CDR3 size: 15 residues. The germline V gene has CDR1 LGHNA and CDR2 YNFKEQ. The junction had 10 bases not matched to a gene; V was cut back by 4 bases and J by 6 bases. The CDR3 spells CASSPAGGVGHGYTF. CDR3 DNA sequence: TGTGCCAGCAGCCCTGCAGGGGGCGTGGGTCATGGCTACACCTTC.

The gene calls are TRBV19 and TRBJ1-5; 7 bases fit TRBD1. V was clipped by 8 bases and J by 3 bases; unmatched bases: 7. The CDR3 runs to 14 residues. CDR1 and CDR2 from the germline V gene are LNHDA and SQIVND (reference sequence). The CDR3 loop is CASVDRDDNQPQHF. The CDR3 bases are TGTGCCAGTGTCGACAGGGACGACAATCAGCCCCAGCATTTT.

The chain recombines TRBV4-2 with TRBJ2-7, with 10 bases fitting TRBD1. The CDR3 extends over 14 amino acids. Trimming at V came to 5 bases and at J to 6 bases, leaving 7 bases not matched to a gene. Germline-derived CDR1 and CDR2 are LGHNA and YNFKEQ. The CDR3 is CASSVDRGLGEQYF. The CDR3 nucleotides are TGTGCCAGCAGCGTCGACAGGGGGCTCGGCGAGCAGTACTTC.